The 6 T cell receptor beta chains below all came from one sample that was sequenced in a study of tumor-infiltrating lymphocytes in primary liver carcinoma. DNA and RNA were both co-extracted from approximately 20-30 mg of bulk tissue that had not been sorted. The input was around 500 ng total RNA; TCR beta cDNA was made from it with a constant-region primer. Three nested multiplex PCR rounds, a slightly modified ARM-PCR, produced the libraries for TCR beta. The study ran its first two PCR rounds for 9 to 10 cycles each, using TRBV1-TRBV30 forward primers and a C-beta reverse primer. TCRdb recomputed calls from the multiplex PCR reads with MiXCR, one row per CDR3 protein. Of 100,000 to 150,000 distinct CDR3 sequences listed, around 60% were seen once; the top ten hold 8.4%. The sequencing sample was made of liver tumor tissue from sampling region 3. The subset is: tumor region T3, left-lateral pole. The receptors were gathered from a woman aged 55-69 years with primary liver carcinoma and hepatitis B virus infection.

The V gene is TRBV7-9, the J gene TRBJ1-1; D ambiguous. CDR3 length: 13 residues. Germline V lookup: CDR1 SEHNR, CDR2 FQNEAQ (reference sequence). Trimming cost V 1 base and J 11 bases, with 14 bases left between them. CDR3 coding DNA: TGTGCCAGCAGCTTAGTTAGGGTTGGTGGGGCTTTCTTT. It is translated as CASSLVRVGGAFF.

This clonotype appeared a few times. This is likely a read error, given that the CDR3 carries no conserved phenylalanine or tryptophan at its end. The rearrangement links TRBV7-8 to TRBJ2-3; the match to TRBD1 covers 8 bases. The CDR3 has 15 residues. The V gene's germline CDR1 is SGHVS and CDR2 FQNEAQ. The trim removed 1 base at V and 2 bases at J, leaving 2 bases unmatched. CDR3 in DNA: TGTGCCAGCAGCTTAGACAGGGGGTACACAGATACGCAGTATCTT. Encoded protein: CASSLDRGYTDTQYL.

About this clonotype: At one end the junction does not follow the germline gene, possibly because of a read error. DNA for the CDR3: TGTGCCGCCAGTGATCGGCAGGCGCACCAAGGGACCCAGTACTTC. This sequence encodes CAASDRQAHQGTQYF. The genes are TRBV24-1 and TRBJ2-5; D remains unclear. CDR1 and CDR2 (germline): KGHDR, SFDVKD. CDR3 length: 15 residues.

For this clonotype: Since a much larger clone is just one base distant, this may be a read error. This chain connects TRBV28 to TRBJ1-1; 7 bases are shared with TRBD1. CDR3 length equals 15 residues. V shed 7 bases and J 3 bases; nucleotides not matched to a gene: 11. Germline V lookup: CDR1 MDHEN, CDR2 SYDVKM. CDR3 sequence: CASMARQGLDTEAFF. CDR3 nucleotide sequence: TGTGCCAGCATGGCTCGACAGGGATTGGACACTGAAGCTTTCTTT.

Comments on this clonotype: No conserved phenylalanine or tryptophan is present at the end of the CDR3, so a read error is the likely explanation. CDR3 sequence: CASRREGPTDTQYS. CDR3 nucleotides: TGTGCCAGCAGGCGGGAGGGGCCTACAGATACGCAGTATTCT. V gene TRBV11-3 combines with J gene TRBJ2-3; 9 bases are shared with TRBD2. The V gene end was trimmed by 6 bases and the J gene end by 3 bases; junction bases not matched to a gene: 4. Germline V gene lookup returns CDR1 SGHNT and CDR2 YENEEA. This CDR3 spans 14 amino acids.

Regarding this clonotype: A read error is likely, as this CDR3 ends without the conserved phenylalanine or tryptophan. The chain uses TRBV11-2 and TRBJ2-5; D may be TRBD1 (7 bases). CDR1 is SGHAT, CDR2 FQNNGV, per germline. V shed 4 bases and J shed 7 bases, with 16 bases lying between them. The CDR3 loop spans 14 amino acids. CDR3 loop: CASSSGGKKGTQYY. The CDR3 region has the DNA TGTGCCAGCAGCTCAGGGGGGAAAAAAGGGACCCAGTACTAC.